This T cell receptor beta chain was identified during a study of cytomegalovirus exposure and HLA in healthy donors. Study details: The roughly 130 validation repertoires used the same platform as the roughly 670 first-cohort repertoires (as reported by a later analysis). Findings and caveats of the study: Investigators reported fewer than 200 TCR beta chains as tied to cytomegalovirus.

As concerns this clone: Antigen: not known.

Germline V CDR1 and CDR2: LNHNV, YYDKDF (reference sequence). This CDR3 contains 14 residues. V lost 2 bases, J lost 7 bases, and 12 bases lay in between. TCRdb's table, derived via immunoSEQ multiplex PCR, lists solely in-frame clones and lacks some. The sample contains under 200,000 clones, around 92% of which appear only once. The chain combines TRBV15 with TRBJ1-5, with D uncertain. This sequence was found in a young woman in good health and CMV-seropositive. The sequencing sample was made of PBMCs. This CDR3 is CATSRFGFEQPQHF. The CDR3 nucleotides are TGTGCCACCAGCAGATTCGGGTTCGAACAGCCCCAGCATTTT.